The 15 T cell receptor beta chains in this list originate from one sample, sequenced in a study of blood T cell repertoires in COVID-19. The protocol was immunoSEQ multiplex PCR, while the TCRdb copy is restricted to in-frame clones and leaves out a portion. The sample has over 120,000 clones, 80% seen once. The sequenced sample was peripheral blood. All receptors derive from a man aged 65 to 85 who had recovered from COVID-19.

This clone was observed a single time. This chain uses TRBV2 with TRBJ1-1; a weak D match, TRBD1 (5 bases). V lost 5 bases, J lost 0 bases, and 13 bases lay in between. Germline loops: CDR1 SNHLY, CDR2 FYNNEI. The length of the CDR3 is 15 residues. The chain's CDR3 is CASSRQLLMNTEAFF. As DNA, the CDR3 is TGTGCCAGCAGTAGACAGTTACTAATGAACACTGAAGCTTTCTTT.

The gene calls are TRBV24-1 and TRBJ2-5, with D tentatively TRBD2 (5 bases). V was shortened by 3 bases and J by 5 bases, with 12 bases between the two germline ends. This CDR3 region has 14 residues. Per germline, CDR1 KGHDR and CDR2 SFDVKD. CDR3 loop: CATSDPGLGETQYF. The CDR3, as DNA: TGTGCCACCAGTGATCCCGGACTGGGGGAGACCCAGTACTTC.

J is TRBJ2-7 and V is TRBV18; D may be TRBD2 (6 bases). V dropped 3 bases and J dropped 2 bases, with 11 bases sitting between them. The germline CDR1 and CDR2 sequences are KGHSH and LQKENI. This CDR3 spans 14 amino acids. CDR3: CASSPGLSTYEQYF. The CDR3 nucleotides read TGTGCCAGCTCACCGGGACTGAGCACCTACGAGCAGTACTTC.

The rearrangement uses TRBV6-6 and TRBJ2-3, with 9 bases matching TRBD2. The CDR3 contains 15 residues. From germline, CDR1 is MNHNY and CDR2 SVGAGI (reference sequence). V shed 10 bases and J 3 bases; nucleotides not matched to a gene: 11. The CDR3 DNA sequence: TGTGCCAACGGGGGCCTAGCGGGATTTACAGATACGCAGTATTTT. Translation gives CANGGLAGFTDTQYF.

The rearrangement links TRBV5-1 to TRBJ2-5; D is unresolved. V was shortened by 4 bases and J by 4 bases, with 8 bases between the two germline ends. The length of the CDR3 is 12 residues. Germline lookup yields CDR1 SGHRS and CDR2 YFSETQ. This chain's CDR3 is CASSPSGETQYF. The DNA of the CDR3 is TGCGCCAGCAGCCCGTCGGGAGAGACCCAGTACTTC.

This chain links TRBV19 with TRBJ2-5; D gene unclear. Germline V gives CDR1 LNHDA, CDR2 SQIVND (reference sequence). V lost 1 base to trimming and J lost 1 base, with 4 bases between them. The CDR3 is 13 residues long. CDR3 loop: CASSIGLQETQYF. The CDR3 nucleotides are TGTGCCAGTAGTATAGGGCTCCAAGAGACCCAGTACTTC.

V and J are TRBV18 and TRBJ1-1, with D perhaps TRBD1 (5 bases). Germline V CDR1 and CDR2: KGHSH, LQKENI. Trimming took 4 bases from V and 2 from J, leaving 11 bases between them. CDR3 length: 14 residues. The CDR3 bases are TGTGCCAGCTCACTGCAGGGCGGCAACACTGAAGCTTTCTTT. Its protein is CASSLQGGNTEAFF.

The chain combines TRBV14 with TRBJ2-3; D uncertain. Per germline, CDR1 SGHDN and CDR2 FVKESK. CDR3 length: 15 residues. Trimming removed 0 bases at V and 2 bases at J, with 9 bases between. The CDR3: CASSQDLPLTDTQYF. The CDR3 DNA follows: TGTGCCAGCAGCCAAGATCTCCCACTCACAGATACGCAGTATTTT.

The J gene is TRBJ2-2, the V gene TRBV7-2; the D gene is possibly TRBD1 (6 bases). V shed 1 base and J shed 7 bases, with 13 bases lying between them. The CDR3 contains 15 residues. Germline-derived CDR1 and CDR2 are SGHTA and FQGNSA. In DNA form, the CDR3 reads TGTGCCAGCAGCTTAGTTGCAGGGGTAGGCGGGGAGCTGTTTTTT. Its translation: CASSLVAGVGGELFF.

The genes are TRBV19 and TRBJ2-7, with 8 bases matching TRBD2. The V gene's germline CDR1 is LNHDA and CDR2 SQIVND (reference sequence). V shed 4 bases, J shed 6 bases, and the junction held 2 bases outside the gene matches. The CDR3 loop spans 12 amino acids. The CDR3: CASSTGLAEQYF. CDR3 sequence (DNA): TGTGCCAGTAGTACAGGACTAGCCGAGCAGTACTTC.

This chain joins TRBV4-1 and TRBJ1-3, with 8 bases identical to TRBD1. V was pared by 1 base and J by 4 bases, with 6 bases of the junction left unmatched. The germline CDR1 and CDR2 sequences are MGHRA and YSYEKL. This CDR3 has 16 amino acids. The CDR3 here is CASSQGGQGLGNTIYF. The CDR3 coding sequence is TGCGCCAGCAGCCAAGGTGGACAGGGCCTGGGAAACACCATATATTTT.

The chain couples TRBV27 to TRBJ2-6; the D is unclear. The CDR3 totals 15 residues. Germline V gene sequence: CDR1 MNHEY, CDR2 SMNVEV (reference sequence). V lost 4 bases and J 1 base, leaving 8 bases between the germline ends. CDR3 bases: TGTGCCAGCAGTTCTGAGGAGTCTGGGGCCAACGTCCTGACTTTC. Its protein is CASSSEESGANVLTF.

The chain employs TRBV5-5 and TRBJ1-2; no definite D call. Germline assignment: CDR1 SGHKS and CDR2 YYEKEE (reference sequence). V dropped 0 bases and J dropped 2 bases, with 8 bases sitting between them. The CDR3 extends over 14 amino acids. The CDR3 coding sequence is TGTGCCAGCAGCTTGGGACATGCGAACTATGGCTACACCTTC. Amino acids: CASSLGHANYGYTF.

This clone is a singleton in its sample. CDR3 bases: TGTGCCAGCAGCTTAGCGCGAAGGGAGGGCGAGCAGTACTTC. This codes for CASSLARREGEQYF. V gene TRBV7-9 combines with J gene TRBJ2-7; the match to TRBD2 covers 7 bases. After removal of 0 bases from V and 6 bases from J, the junction contained 5 bases not matched to a gene. Germline CDR1 SEHNR, CDR2 FQNEAQ (reference sequence). This CDR3 region has 14 residues.

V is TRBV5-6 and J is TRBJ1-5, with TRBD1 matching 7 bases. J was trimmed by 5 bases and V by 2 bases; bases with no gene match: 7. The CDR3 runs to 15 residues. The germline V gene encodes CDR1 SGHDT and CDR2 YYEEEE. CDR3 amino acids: CASSFADRVDQPQHF. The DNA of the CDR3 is TGTGCCAGCAGCTTCGCCGACAGGGTCGATCAGCCCCAGCATTTT.